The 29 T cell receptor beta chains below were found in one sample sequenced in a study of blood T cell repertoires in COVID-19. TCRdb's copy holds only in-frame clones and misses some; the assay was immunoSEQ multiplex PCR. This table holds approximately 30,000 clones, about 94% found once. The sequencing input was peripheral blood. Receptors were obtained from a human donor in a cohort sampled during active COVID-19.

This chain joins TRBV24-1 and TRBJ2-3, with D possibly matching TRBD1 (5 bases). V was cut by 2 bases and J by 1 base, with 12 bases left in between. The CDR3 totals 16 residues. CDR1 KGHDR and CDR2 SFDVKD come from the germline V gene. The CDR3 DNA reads TGTGCCACCAGTGATTCCGACAGTTGGGGCACAGATACGCAGTATTTT. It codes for CATSDSDSWGTDTQYF.

CDR3 nucleotide sequence: TGCGCCAGCAGCCAAGACAGGGTTGGGACTCAGGGCCACGAGCAGTACTTC. Its protein is CASSQDRVGTQGHEQYF. The chain couples TRBV4-1 to TRBJ2-7; maybe TRBD2 (6 bases). CDR3 length: 17 amino acids. CDR1 and CDR2 (germline): MGHRA, YSYEKL. Trimming shortened V by 0 bases and J by 5 bases, and 20 bases separated the two germline ends.

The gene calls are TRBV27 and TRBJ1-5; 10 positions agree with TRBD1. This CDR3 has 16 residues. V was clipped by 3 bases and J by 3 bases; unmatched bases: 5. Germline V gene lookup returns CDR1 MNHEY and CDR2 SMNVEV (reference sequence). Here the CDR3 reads CASSFWGTGVNQPQHF. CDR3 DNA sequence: TGTGCCAGCAGTTTCTGGGGGACAGGGGTCAATCAGCCCCAGCATTTT.

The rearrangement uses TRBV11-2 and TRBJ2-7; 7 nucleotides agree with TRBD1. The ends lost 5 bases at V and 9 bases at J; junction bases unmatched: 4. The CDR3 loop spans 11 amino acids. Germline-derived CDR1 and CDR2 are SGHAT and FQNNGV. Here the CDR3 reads CASSEQGWQYF. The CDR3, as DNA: TGTGCCAGCAGCGAACAGGGGTGGCAGTACTTC.

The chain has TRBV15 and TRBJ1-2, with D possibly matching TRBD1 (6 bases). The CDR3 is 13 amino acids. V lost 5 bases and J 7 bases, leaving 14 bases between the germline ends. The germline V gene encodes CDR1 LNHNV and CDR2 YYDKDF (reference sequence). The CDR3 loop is CATSRSGQTGYTF. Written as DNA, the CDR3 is TGTGCCACCAGCCGATCCGGACAGACTGGCTACACCTTC.

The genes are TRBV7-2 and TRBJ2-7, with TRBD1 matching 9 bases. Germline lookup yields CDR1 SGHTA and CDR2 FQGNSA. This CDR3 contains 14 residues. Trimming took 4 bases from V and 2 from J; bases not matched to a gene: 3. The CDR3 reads CASSSQGAAYEQYF. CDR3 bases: TGTGCCAGCAGCTCACAGGGGGCAGCCTACGAGCAGTACTTC. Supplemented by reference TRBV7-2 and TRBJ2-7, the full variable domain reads GAGVSQSPSNKVTEKGKDVELRCDPISGHTALYWYRQSLGQGLEFLIYFQGNSAPDKSGLPSDRFSAERTGGSVSTLTIQRTQQEDSAVYLCASSSQGAAYEQYFGPGTRLTVT.

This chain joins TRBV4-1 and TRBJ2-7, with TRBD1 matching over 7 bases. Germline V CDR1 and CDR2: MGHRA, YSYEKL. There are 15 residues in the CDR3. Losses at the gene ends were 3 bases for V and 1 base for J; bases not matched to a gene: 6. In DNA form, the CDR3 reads TGCGCCAGCAGCCAGGGACAGCAATTTTCCTACGAGCAGTACTTC. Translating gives CASSQGQQFSYEQYF.

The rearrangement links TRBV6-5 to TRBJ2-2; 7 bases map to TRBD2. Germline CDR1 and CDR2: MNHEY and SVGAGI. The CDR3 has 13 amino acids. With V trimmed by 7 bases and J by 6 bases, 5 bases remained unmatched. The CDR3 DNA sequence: TGTGCCAGCAAGTACAGCGGGGCCGGGGAGCTGTTTTTT. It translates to CASKYSGAGELFF.

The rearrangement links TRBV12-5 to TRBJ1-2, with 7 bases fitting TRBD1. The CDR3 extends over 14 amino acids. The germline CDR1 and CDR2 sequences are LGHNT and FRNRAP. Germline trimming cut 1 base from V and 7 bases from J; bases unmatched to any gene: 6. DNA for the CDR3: TGTGCTAGTGGTTTGGCAGACAGGGTGCGTGGCTACACCTTC. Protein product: CASGLADRVRGYTF.

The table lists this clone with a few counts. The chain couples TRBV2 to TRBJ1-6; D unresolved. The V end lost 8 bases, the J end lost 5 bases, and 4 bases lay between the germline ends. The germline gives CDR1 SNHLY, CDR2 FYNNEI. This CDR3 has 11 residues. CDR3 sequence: CASGDNSPLHF. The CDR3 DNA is TGTGCCAGCGGAGATAATTCACCCCTCCACTTT.

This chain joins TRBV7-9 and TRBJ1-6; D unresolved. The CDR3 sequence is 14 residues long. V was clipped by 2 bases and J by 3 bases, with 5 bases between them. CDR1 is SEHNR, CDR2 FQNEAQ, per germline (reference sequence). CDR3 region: CASSLQVYNSPLHF. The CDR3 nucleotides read TGTGCCAGCAGCTTACAGGTCTATAATTCACCCCTCCACTTT.

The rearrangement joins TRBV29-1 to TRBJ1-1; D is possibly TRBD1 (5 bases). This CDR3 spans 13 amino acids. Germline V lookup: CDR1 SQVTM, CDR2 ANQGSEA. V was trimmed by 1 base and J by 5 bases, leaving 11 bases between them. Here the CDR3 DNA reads TGCAGCGTTGAAGGGGGCCGTCAAACTGAAGCTTTCTTT. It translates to CSVEGGRQTEAFF.

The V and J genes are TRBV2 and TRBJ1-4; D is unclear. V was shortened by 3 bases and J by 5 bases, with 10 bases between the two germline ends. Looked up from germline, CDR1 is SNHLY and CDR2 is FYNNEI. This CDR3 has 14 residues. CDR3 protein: CASSEMHLNEKLFF. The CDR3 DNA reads TGTGCCAGCAGTGAGATGCACCTAAATGAAAAACTGTTTTTT.

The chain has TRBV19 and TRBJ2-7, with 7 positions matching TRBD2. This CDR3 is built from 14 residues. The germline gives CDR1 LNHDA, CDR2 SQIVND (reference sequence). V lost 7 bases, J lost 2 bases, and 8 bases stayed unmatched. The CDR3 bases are TGTGCCAGTACGAAGTCTAGCGGTGCCTACGAGCAGTACTTC. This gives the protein CASTKSSGAYEQYF. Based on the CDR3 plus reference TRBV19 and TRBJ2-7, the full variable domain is DGGITQSPKYLFRKEGQNVTLSCEQNLNHDAMYWYRQDPGQGLRLIYYSQIVNDFQKGDIAEGYSVSREKKESFPLTVTSAQKNPTAFYLCASTKSSGAYEQYFGPGTRLTVT.

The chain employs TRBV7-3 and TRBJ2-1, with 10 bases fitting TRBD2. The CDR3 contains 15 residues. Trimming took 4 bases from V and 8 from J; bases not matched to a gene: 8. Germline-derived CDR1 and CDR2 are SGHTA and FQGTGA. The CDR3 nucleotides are TGTGCCAGCAGCTCACTGAGCGGGAGGGTGCATGAGCAGTTCTTC. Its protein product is CASSSLSGRVHEQFF. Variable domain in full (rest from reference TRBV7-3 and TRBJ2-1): GAGVSQTPSNKVTEKGKYVELRCDPISGHTALYWYRQSLGQGPEFLIYFQGTGAADDSGLPNDRFFAVRPEGSVSTLKIQRTERGDSAVYLCASSSLSGRVHEQFFGPGTRLTVL.

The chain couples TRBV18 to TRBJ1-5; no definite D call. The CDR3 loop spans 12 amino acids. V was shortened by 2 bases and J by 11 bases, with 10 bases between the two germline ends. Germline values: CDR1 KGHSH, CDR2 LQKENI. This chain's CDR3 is CASSPSSDTQHF. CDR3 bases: TGTGCCAGCTCACCATCATCAGACACCCAGCATTTT.

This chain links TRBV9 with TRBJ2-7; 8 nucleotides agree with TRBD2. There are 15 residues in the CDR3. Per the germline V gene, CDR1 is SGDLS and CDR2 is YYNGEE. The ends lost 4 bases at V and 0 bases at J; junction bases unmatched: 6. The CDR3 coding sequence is TGTGCCAGCAGCATGGGACTAGGATTCTCCTACGAGCAGTACTTC. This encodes CASSMGLGFSYEQYF.

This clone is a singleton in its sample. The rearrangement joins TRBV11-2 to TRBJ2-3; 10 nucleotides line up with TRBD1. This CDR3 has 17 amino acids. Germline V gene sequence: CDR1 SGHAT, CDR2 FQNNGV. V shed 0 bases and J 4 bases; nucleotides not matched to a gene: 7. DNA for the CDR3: TGTGCCAGCAGCTTAGATCTGCGGACAGGGGGATCAGATACGCAGTATTTT. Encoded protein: CASSLDLRTGGSDTQYF. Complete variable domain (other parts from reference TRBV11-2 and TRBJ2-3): EAGVAQSPRYKIIEKRQSVAFWCNPISGHATLYWYQQILGQGPKLLIQFQNNGVVDDSQLPKDRFSAERLKGVDSTLKIQPAKLEDSAVYLCASSLDLRTGGSDTQYFGPGTRLTVL.

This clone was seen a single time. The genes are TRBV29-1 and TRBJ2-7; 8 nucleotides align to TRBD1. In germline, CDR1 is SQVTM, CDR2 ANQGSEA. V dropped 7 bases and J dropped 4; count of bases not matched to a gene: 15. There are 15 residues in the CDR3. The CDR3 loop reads CSASWVTGDGYEQYF. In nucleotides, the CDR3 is TGCAGCGCTAGTTGGGTGACAGGGGACGGGTACGAGCAGTACTTC.

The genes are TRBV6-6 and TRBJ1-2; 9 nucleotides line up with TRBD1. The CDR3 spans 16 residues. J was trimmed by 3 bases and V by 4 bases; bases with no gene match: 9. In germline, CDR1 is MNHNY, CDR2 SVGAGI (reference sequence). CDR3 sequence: CASSSRQGDLDYGYTF. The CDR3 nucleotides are TGTGCCAGCAGTTCCCGACAGGGGGATTTGGACTATGGCTACACCTTC.

The DNA of the CDR3 is TGTGCCAGCAGCCGGACTAGCGGGGATCAAGAGACCCAGTACTTC. Its protein product is CASSRTSGDQETQYF. V and J are TRBV7-2 and TRBJ2-5, with TRBD2 matching over 12 bases. The CDR3 is 15 residues long. The junction had 3 bases not matched to a gene; V was cut back by 5 bases and J by 2 bases. Germline lookup yields CDR1 SGHTA and CDR2 FQGNSA.

Here the CDR3 DNA reads TGTGCCAGCAGCTTTCGGGGGTATATCAATTCACCCCTCCACTTT. Its protein is CASSFRGYINSPLHF. The chain carries TRBV11-2 and TRBJ1-6; D may be TRBD1 (5 bases). The CDR3 is made up of 15 amino acids. The germline V gene has CDR1 SGHAT and CDR2 FQNNGV. The V and J ends lost 3 bases and 7 bases respectively, with 13 bases between them.

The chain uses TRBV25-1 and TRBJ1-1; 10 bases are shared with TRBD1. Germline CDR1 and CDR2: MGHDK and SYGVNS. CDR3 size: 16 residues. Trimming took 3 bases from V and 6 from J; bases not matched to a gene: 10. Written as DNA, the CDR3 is TGTGCCAGCAGTGACCCGACAGGGGGCAATTTCCCTGAAGCTTTCTTT. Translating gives CASSDPTGGNFPEAFF.

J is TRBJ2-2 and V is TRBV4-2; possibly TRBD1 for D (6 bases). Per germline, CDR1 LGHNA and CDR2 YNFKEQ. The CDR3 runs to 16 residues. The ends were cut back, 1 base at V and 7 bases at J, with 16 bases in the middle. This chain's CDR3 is CASSQGWSGEDGELFF. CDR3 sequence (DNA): TGTGCCAGCAGCCAAGGATGGTCAGGGGAAGACGGGGAGCTGTTTTTT.

The CDR3 DNA reads as TGTGCCAGCAGCCTCGGGACTAAAGAAGGCACCGGGGAGCTGTTTTTT. Its translation: CASSLGTKEGTGELFF. The V and J genes are TRBV7-9 and TRBJ2-2; 7 bases match TRBD2. CDR1 is SEHNR and CDR2 is FQNEAQ in the germline V gene (reference sequence). The junction had 10 bases not matched to a gene; V was cut back by 5 bases and J by 4 bases. The CDR3 loop spans 16 amino acids.

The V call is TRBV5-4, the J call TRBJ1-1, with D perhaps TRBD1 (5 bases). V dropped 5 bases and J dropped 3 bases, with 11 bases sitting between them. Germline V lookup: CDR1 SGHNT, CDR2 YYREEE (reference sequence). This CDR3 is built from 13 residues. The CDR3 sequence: CASSLTAYTEAFF. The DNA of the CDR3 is TGTGCCAGCAGTTTGACAGCTTACACTGAAGCTTTCTTT.

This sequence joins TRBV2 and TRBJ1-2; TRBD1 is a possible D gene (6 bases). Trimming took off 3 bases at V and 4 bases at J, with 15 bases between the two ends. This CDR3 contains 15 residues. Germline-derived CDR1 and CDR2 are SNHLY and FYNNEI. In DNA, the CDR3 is TGTGCCAGCAGTGATAAGGCGGGGGGCGTCTATGGCTACACCTTC. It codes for CASSDKAGGVYGYTF. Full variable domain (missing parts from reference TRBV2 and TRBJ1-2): EPEVTQTPSHQVTQMGQEVILRCVPISNHLYFYWYRQILGQKVEFLVSFYNNEISEKSEIFDDQFSVERPDGSNFTLKIRSTKLEDSAMYFCASSDKAGGVYGYTFGSGTRLTVV.

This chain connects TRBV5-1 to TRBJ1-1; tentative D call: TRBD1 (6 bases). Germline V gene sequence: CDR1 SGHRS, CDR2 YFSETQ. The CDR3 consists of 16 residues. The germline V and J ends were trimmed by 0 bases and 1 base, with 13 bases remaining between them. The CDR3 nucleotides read TGCGCCAGCAGCTTGGGTGCGGGGGCGACGAACACTGAAGCTTTCTTT. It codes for CASSLGAGATNTEAFF.

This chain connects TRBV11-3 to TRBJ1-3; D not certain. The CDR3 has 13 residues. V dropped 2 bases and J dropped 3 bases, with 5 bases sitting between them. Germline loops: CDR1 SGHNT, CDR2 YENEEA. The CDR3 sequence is CASSLTVGNTIYF. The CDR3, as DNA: TGTGCCAGCAGCTTAACGGTTGGAAACACCATATATTTT.